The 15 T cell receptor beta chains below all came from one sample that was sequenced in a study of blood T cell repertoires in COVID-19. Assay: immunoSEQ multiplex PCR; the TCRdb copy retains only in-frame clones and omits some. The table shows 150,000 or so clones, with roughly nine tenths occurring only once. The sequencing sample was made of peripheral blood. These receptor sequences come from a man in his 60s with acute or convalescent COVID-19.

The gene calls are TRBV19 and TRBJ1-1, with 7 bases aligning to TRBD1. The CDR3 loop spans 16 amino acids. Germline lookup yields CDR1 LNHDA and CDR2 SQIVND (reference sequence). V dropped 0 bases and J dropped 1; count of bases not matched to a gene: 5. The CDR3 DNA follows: TGTGCCAGTAGTATAGATCCCCGACAGGGGAACACTGAAGCTTTCTTT. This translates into CASSIDPRQGNTEAFF.

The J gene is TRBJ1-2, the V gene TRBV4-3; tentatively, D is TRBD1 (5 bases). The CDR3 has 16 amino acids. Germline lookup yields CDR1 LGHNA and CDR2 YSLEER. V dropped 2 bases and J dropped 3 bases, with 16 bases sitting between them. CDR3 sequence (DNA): TGCGCCAGCAGCCAAAATCTGGGGGGAACCGACTATGGCTACACCTTC. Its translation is CASSQNLGGTDYGYTF.

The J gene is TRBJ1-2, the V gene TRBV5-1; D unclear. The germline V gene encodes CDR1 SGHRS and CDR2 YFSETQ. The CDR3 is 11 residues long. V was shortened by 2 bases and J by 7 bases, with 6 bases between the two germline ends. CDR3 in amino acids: CASSFDSGYTF. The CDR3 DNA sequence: TGCGCCAGCAGCTTCGATAGTGGCTACACCTTC.

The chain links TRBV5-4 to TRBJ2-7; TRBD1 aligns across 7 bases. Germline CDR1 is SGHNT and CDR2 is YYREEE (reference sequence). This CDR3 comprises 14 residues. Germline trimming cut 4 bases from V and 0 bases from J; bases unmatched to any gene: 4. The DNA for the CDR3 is TGTGCCAGCAGCGACCGGGACAGCTCCTACGAGCAGTACTTC. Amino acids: CASSDRDSSYEQYF.

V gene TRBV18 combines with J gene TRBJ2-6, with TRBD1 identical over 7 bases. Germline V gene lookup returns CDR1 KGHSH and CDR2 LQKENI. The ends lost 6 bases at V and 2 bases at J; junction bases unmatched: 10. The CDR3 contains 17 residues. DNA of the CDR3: TGTGCCAGCTCTCAGGACCAGGGGGTGACTGGGGCCAACGTCCTGACTTTC. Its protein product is CASSQDQGVTGANVLTF.

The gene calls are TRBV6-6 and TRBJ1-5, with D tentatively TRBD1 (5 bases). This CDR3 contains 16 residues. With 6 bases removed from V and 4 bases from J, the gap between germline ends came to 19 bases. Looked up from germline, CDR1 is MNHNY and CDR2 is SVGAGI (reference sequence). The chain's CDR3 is CASRDPQAGGNQPQHF. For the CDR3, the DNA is TGTGCCAGCAGGGACCCACAGGCCGGGGGGAATCAGCCCCAGCATTTT.

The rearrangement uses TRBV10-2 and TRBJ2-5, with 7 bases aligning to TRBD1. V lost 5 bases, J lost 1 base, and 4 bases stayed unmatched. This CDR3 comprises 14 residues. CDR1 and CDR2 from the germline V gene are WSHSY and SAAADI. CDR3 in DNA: TGCGCCAGCAGTCCGGGGACAGTCCAAGAGACCCAGTACTTC. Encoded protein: CASSPGTVQETQYF.

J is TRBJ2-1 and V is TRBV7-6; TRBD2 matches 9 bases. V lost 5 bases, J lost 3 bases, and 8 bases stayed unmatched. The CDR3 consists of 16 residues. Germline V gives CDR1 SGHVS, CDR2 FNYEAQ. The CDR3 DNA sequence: TGTGCCAGCAGCCTCGTAGCGGGAGACCTCTACAATGAGCAGTTCTTC. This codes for CASSLVAGDLYNEQFF. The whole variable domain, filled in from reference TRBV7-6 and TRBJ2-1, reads GAGVSQSPRYKVTKRGQDVALRCDPISGHVSLYWYRQALGQGPEFLTYFNYEAQQDKSGLPNDRFSAERPEGSISTLTIQRTEQRDSAMYRCASSLVAGDLYNEQFFGPGTRLTVL.

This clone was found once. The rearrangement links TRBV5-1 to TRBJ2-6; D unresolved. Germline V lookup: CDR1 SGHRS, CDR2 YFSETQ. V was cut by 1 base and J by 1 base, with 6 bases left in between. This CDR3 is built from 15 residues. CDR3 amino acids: CASSLLSSGANVLTF. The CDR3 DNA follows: TGCGCCAGCAGCTTGCTGTCGTCTGGGGCCAACGTCCTGACTTTC.

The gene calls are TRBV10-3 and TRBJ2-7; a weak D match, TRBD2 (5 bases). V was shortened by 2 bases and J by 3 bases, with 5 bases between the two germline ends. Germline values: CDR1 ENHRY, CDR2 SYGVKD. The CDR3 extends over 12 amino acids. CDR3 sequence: CAISERDYEQYF. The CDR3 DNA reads TGTGCCATCAGTGAGCGGGACTACGAGCAGTACTTC.

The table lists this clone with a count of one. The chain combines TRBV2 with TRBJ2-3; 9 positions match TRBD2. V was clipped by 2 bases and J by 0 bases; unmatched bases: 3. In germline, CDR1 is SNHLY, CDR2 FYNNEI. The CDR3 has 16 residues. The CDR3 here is CASSERLAVSTDTQYF. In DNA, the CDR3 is TGTGCCAGCAGTGAAAGACTAGCGGTTAGCACAGATACGCAGTATTTT.

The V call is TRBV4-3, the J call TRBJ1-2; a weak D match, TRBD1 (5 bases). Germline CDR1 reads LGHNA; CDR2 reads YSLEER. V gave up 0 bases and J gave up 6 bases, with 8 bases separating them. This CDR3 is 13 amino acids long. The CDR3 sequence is CASSQDNRNGYTF. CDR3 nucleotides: TGCGCCAGCAGCCAAGATAACAGGAATGGCTACACCTTC.

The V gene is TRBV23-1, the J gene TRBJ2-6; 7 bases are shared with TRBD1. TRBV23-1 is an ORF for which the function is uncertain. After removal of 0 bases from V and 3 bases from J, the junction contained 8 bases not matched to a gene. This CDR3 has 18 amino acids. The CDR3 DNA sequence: TGCGCCAGCAGTCAATCGGGCAGGGGGTCGAATGGGGCCAACGTCCTGACTTTC. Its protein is CASSQSGRGSNGANVLTF.

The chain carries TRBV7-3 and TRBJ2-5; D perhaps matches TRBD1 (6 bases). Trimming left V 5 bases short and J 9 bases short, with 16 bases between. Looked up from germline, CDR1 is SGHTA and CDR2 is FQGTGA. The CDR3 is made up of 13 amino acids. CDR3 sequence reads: CASSATGVGPQYF. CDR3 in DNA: TGTGCCAGCAGCGCGACAGGAGTAGGGCCCCAGTACTTC.

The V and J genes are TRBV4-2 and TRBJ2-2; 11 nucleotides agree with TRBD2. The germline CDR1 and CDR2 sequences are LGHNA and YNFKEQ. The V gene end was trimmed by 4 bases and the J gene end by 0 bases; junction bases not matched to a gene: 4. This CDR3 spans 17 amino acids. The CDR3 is CASSPGTSGANTGELFF. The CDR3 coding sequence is TGTGCCAGCAGCCCCGGGACTAGCGGCGCGAACACCGGGGAGCTGTTTTTT.